This T cell receptor (beta chain) is from a study of T cell repertoires in ileal Crohn's disease. Findings and limits, study-wide: The median delay to postoperative endoscopy was about 7 months.

CDR3 length equals 13 residues. Germline CDR1 is SNHLY and CDR2 is FYNNEI. Trimming took 6 bases from V and 4 from J; bases not matched to a gene: 4. Measured with immunoSEQ multiplex PCR; TCRdb has only the in-frame clones, and not every one. The sample has more than 10,000 clones, roughly 78% seen once. Time point described: neoterminal ileum biopsy at postoperative endoscopy, about 6 months after surgery. Turning to this clone: Its antigen remains unidentified.

The sequence was collected from an adult with Crohn's disease. Sequenced input: ileal tissue. J is TRBJ2-7 and V is TRBV2; 9 positions agree with TRBD1. The CDR3 here is CASRRDRAYEQYF. DNA for the CDR3: TGTGCCAGCAGGAGGGACAGGGCGTACGAGCAGTACTTC.